One sample yielded the 27 T cell receptor beta chains listed below, sequenced in a study of CD8 T cells in Susac syndrome. With random hexamers, reverse transcription was performed on about 0.45 to 1 ug of RNA. TCRdb re-called the immunoSEQ multiplex PCR reads through MiXCR, storing one row per CDR3 protein. This table has 300,000 to 350,000 distinct CDR3 sequences, 92% appearing once. Sequencing used CD4+ T cells from PBMCs. Receptors were obtained from a human donor with multiple sclerosis.

CDR3: CASRKTGNTGELFF. The CDR3 region has the DNA TGTGCCAGCAGAAAGACAGGGAACACCGGGGAGCTGTTTTTT. The J gene is TRBJ2-2, the V gene TRBV2; tentatively, D is TRBD1 (6 bases). V lost 6 bases to trimming and J lost 1 base, with 9 bases between them. The CDR3 contains 14 residues. CDR1 is SNHLY and CDR2 is FYNNEI in the germline V gene.

CDR3 amino acids: CSVDVAGAGYEQYF. DNA of the CDR3: TGCAGCGTTGACGTAGCGGGAGCAGGTTACGAGCAGTACTTC. The chain is built from TRBV29-1 and TRBJ2-7; 9 nucleotides align to TRBD2. The germline V gene encodes CDR1 SQVTM and CDR2 ANQGSEA. The CDR3 length is 14 residues. Trimming at V came to 3 bases and at J to 4 bases, leaving 7 bases not matched to a gene.

DNA for the CDR3: TGTGCCAGCAGTGACCGGGGCCCCGAATTAGCGACGCAGTATTTT. It translates to CASSDRGPELATQYF. The rearrangement links TRBV6-2 or TRBV6-3 to TRBJ2-3, with D perhaps being TRBD1 or TRBD2 (5 bases each). The CDR3 has 15 residues. Per the germline V gene, CDR1 is MNHEY and CDR2 is SVGEGT. The V end was cut by 5 bases, the J end by 9 bases, with 21 bases between.

The chain links TRBV27 to TRBJ2-5, with 13 bases lining up with TRBD2. The CDR3 runs to 17 residues. Germline V CDR1 and CDR2: MNHEY, SMNVEV (reference sequence). The junction had 11 bases not matched to a gene; V was cut back by 4 bases and J by 6 bases. The CDR3 region is CASSSMRTSGSWKTQYF. In nucleotides, the CDR3 is TGTGCCAGCAGTTCGATGAGGACTAGCGGGAGTTGGAAGACCCAGTACTTC.

The rearrangement joins TRBV5-1 to TRBJ2-3, with D perhaps TRBD1 (6 bases). Germline CDR1 is SGHRS and CDR2 is YFSETQ. V was cut by 0 bases and J by 2 bases, with 16 bases left in between. The CDR3 has 17 amino acids. The CDR3 coding sequence is TGCGCCAGCAGCTTGGCCTCCAGGGGTGCTCTCACAGATACGCAGTATTTT. This codes for CASSLASRGALTDTQYF. The full variable domain, rest sourced from reference TRBV5-1 and TRBJ2-3, is KAGVTQTPRYLIKTRGQQVTLSCSPISGHRSVSWYQQTPGQGLQFLFEYFSETQRNKGNFPGRFSGRQFSNSRSEMNVSTLELGDSALYLCASSLASRGALTDTQYFGPGTRLTVL.

V and J are TRBV20-1 and TRBJ1-1; D ambiguous. V was trimmed by 0 bases and J by 7 bases, leaving 12 bases between them. The CDR3 loop spans 13 amino acids. Germline assignment: CDR1 DFQATT and CDR2 SNEGSKA (reference sequence). This CDR3 reads CSARDTIPNEAFF. DNA for the CDR3: TGCAGTGCTAGAGATACCATACCTAATGAAGCTTTCTTT.

This chain connects TRBV12-3 or TRBV12-4 to TRBJ1-1; D unresolved. Trimming took 0 bases from V and 2 from J, leaving 7 bases between them. The CDR3 runs 14 residues. CDR3 sequence (DNA): TGTGCCAGCAGTTTAGCGGGCCTAAACACTGAAGCTTTCTTT. Translated, it gives CASSLAGLNTEAFF.

The chain is built from TRBV3-1 and TRBJ2-7; 7 bases align to TRBD2. CDR3 length equals 13 residues. Germline loops: CDR1 LGHDT, CDR2 YNNKEL (reference sequence). Trimming took 6 bases from V and 2 from J; bases not matched to a gene: 4. The CDR3 loop reads CASRGTTAYEQYF. CDR3 DNA sequence: TGTGCCAGCAGAGGGACTACGGCCTACGAGCAGTACTTC.

This chain joins TRBV12-3 or TRBV12-4 and TRBJ2-7, with 10 bases lining up with TRBD1. The CDR3 has 14 residues. The junction had 7 bases not matched to a gene; V was cut back by 5 bases and J by 6 bases. CDR3 loop: CASSPGTGALEQYF. The CDR3, as DNA: TGTGCCAGCAGTCCCGGGACAGGGGCTCTCGAGCAGTACTTC.

V usage is TRBV11-3 and J usage is TRBJ2-2; 7 nucleotides line up with TRBD1. The CDR3 totals 18 residues. V dropped 4 bases and J dropped 4; count of bases not matched to a gene: 15. In germline, CDR1 is SGHNT, CDR2 YENEEA. The CDR3 nucleotides are TGTGCCAGCAGCTCCGTCGGCCTCCGGGACAGTGGCACCGGGGAGCTGTTTTTT. Translating gives CASSSVGLRDSGTGELFF.

This chain joins TRBV19 and TRBJ1-4; D remains ambiguous. Germline V gives CDR1 LNHDA, CDR2 SQIVND (reference sequence). The CDR3 contains 15 residues. Trimming pared 5 bases from V and 3 bases from J, leaving 13 bases between. The CDR3, as DNA: TGTGCCAGTAGTTCCTCACATGGGGCTAATGAAAAACTGTTTTTT. As protein: CASSSSHGANEKLFF.

This chain links TRBV12-3 or TRBV12-4 with TRBJ1-3; 8 positions agree with TRBD1. This CDR3 is built from 15 residues. The junction had 5 bases not matched to a gene; V was cut back by 4 bases and J by 3 bases. The CDR3 coding sequence is TGTGCCAGCAGTTCCCAGGGGGCGTTTGGAAACACCATATATTTT. This sequence encodes CASSSQGAFGNTIYF.

The chain links TRBV4-2 to TRBJ2-1; no definite D call. The CDR3 totals 17 residues. Per the germline V gene, CDR1 is LGHNA and CDR2 is YNFKEQ. V was shortened by 1 base and J by 0 bases, with 13 bases between the two germline ends. CDR3 sequence: CASSQGIPPSSYNEQFF. As DNA, the CDR3 is TGTGCCAGCAGCCAAGGGATACCTCCTAGCTCCTACAATGAGCAGTTCTTC.

V usage is TRBV5-1 and J usage is TRBJ2-6; 7 nucleotides align to TRBD1. V was pared by 4 bases and J by 2 bases, with 15 bases of the junction left unmatched. This CDR3 has 19 amino acids. Germline values: CDR1 SGHRS, CDR2 YFSETQ. CDR3 coding DNA: TGCGCCAGCAGCATCCTCGGGACAGACTATATCCCTGGGGCCAACGTCCTGACTTTC. It translates to CASSILGTDYIPGANVLTF.

This rearrangement joins TRBV20-1 to TRBJ1-3; D call uncertain. V was cut by 4 bases and J by 0 bases, with 13 bases left in between. CDR3 length: 15 amino acids. The germline gives CDR1 DFQATT, CDR2 SNEGSKA (reference sequence). As DNA, the CDR3 is TGCAGTGCTAACCCCTTACAATCCTCTGGAAACACCATATATTTT. As protein: CSANPLQSSGNTIYF.

The rearrangement links TRBV2 to TRBJ1-3; no firm D call. This CDR3 contains 14 residues. V was clipped by 0 bases and J by 0 bases, with 3 bases between them. Germline V CDR1 and CDR2: SNHLY, FYNNEI. Here the CDR3 DNA reads TGTGCCAGCAGTGAAGCGAGCTCTGGAAACACCATATATTTT. It is translated as CASSEASSGNTIYF.

CDR3 nucleotides: TGTGCCAGCTCAACGTCCGGGACAGTCTATGGCTACACCTTC. Protein: CASSTSGTVYGYTF. This chain connects TRBV18 to TRBJ1-2; 7 nucleotides line up with TRBD1. Germline CDR1 reads KGHSH; CDR2 reads LQKENI. V lost 5 bases, J lost 4 bases, and 7 bases stayed unmatched. The CDR3 is 14 residues long.

The table lists this clonotype with a few counts. V usage is TRBV7-2 and J usage is TRBJ2-5, with 9 nucleotides matching TRBD2. Trimming took 1 base from V and 5 from J; bases not matched to a gene: 8. The CDR3 loop spans 16 amino acids. Looked up from germline, CDR1 is SGHTA and CDR2 is FQGNSA. The CDR3 DNA reads as TGTGCCAGCAGCTTAGTCAGTAGCGGGAGCCACGAGACCCAGTACTTC. This gives the protein CASSLVSSGSHETQYF.

The rearrangement joins TRBV30 to TRBJ2-4; D is unclear. The V gene lost 0 bases and the J gene lost 7 bases, with 10 bases spanning the gap. The CDR3 is 13 residues long. The V gene's germline CDR1 is GTSNPN and CDR2 SVGIG (reference sequence). The chain's CDR3 is CAWSVERVNIQYF. The CDR3 DNA reads TGTGCCTGGAGTGTGGAGAGAGTTAACATTCAGTACTTC.

The rearrangement links TRBV20-1 to TRBJ1-1, with D maybe TRBD1 (6 bases). The germline V and J ends were trimmed by 5 bases and 1 base, with 11 bases remaining between them. This CDR3 has 13 amino acids. The germline V gene has CDR1 DFQATT and CDR2 SNEGSKA (reference sequence). The CDR3 sequence: CSALRTENTEAFF. The CDR3 coding sequence is TGCAGTGCTCTCCGGACAGAGAACACTGAAGCTTTCTTT.

The chain joins TRBV5-1 to TRBJ2-1; possible D gene TRBD2, 5 bases. With 4 bases removed from V and 0 bases from J, the gap between germline ends came to 11 bases. This CDR3 is 15 amino acids long. Germline V gene sequence: CDR1 SGHRS, CDR2 YFSETQ. CDR3 in DNA: TGCGCCAGCAGCCCAACTAGTAGCTCCTACAATGAGCAGTTCTTC. Its translation: CASSPTSSSYNEQFF.

This chain uses TRBV4-3 with TRBJ2-5; 8 positions agree with TRBD2. The germline CDR1 and CDR2 sequences are LGHNA and YSLEER. The CDR3 length is 16 residues. The junction had 10 bases not matched to a gene; V was cut back by 4 bases and J by 3 bases. CDR3 residues: CASSRGTGRAEETQYF. The CDR3 bases are TGCGCCAGCAGCCGAGGGACCGGGAGGGCGGAAGAGACCCAGTACTTC.

The rearrangement joins TRBV7-9 to TRBJ2-1, with TRBD1 matching over 10 bases. After removal of 6 bases from V and 1 base from J, the junction contained 3 bases not matched to a gene. This CDR3 spans 15 amino acids. Germline assignment: CDR1 SEHNR and CDR2 FQNEAQ (reference sequence). In DNA, the CDR3 is TGTGCCAGCAGTCTGGACAGGGGGTCCTACAATGAGCAGTTCTTC. Encoded protein: CASSLDRGSYNEQFF.

V and J are TRBV6-5 and TRBJ2-1; 9 positions match TRBD2. Germline V gene sequence: CDR1 MNHEY, CDR2 SVGAGI. The CDR3 contains 16 residues. The V and J ends lost 3 bases and 2 bases, in that order; junction bases with no gene match: 5. The CDR3 sequence is CASSYRSGRPYNEQFF. The CDR3 DNA sequence: TGTGCCAGCAGTTATCGCAGCGGGAGGCCCTACAATGAGCAGTTCTTC.

This chain connects TRBV20-1 to TRBJ1-1; D may be TRBD1 (5 bases). Germline-derived CDR1 and CDR2 are DFQATT and SNEGSKA (reference sequence). Trimming pared 8 bases from V and 2 bases from J, leaving 12 bases between. CDR3 length: 12 residues. In DNA, the CDR3 is TGCAGTCCCCGGGGGGGTAACACTGAAGCTTTCTTT. This codes for CSPRGGNTEAFF.

This clonotype was counted between two and nine times. The chain couples TRBV25-1 to TRBJ1-5; D gene ambiguous. The CDR3 consists of 14 residues. Trimming removed 3 bases at V and 3 bases at J, with 9 bases between. Germline V gives CDR1 MGHDK, CDR2 SYGVNS. The CDR3, as DNA: TGTGCCAGCAGTGAGGGAGGAGCCAATCAGCCCCAGCATTTT. Translating gives CASSEGGANQPQHF.

The chain recombines TRBV5-6 with TRBJ1-1; 9 bases match TRBD1. V shed 7 bases, J shed 3 bases, and the junction held 10 bases outside the gene matches. Per the germline V gene, CDR1 is SGHDT and CDR2 is YYEEEE. The CDR3 sequence is 15 residues long. CDR3 bases: TGTGCCAGCGAAAAACAGGGGGCGAAAGACACTGAAGCTTTCTTT. Its translation is CASEKQGAKDTEAFF.